Below, 14 T cell receptor beta chains from the same sample are listed, as sequenced in a study of T cell changes during pregnancy in multiple sclerosis. The repertoire was sequenced with immunoSEQ multiplex PCR; TCRdb's copy has only in-frame clones and lacks some. The repertoire consists of about 73,000 clones, with 92% occurring once and the leading ten covering less than 3.5%. Specimen: peripheral blood, collected in the third trimester of pregnancy. The receptor set was obtained from a female donor in good health, enrolled as a control in a pregnancy study.

The chain's CDR3 is CASSLMAGGYEQYF. The CDR3 nucleotides are TGTGCCAGCAGCTTGATGGCAGGGGGCTACGAGCAGTACTTC. V and J are TRBV5-6 and TRBJ2-7; 7 bases line up with TRBD1. Trimming removed 1 base from V and 3 bases from J; junction bases left unmatched: 4. The CDR3 runs 14 residues. The germline V gene encodes CDR1 SGHDT and CDR2 YYEEEE.

This clone was picked up one time. The chain employs TRBV28 and TRBJ1-1; D unresolved. Germline V gene lookup returns CDR1 MDHEN and CDR2 SYDVKM. V was shortened by 6 bases and J by 3 bases, with 8 bases between the two germline ends. CDR3 length: 12 amino acids. CDR3 DNA: TGTGCCAGCAGGAGAGCGTACACTGAAGCTTTCTTT. Amino acid sequence: CASRRAYTEAFF. The entire variable domain, with the rest obtained from reference TRBV28 and TRBJ1-1, is as follows: DVKVTQSSRYLVKRTGEKVFLECVQDMDHENMFWYRQDPGLGLRLIYFSYDVKMKEKGDIPEGYSVSREKKERFSLILESASTNQTSMYLCASRRAYTEAFFGQGTRLTVV.

The chain carries TRBV5-1 and TRBJ2-7, with D possibly being TRBD1 (6 bases). CDR3 length equals 15 residues. Germline values: CDR1 SGHRS, CDR2 YFSETQ. V was shortened by 0 bases and J by 2 bases, with 12 bases between the two germline ends. The CDR3: CASSLGSQGPYEQYF. Written as DNA, the CDR3 is TGCGCCAGCAGCTTGGGATCACAGGGCCCCTACGAGCAGTACTTC.

The chain employs TRBV7-9 and TRBJ2-1; TRBD2 matches 7 bases. The CDR3 runs 14 residues. Germline assignment: CDR1 SEHNR and CDR2 FQNEAQ (reference sequence). Trimming at V came to 5 bases and at J to 1 base, leaving 2 bases not matched to a gene. The CDR3 region has the DNA TGTGCCAGCAGCGGCGGGAGTTCCTACAATGAGCAGTTCTTC. It encodes CASSGGSSYNEQFF.

The chain links TRBV28 to TRBJ2-1; 16 positions match TRBD2. The CDR3 extends over 20 amino acids. The germline V gene encodes CDR1 MDHEN and CDR2 SYDVKM. J gave up 5 bases and V 3 bases, and 13 bases lay outside the gene matches. The CDR3 nucleotides read TGTGCCAGCAGTTTTCGGTGGGGACTAGCGGGAGGGCCAACTCACAATGAGCAGTTCTTC. This encodes CASSFRWGLAGGPTHNEQFF.

The CDR3 here is CASSDSGDLMAQHF. CDR3 nucleotide sequence: TGCGCCAGCAGTGACTCAGGGGATCTCATGGCCCAGCATTTT. This rearrangement joins TRBV10-1 to TRBJ1-5, with a weak D call TRBD1 (6 bases). Trimming cost V 3 bases and J 11 bases, with 17 bases left between them. Germline V CDR1 and CDR2: WNHNN, SYGVQD (reference sequence). The CDR3 has 14 residues.

This chain connects TRBV19 to TRBJ2-1; TRBD2 matches at 8 bases. This CDR3 is built from 13 residues. Trimming removed 6 bases from V and 8 bases from J; junction bases left unmatched: 6. The V gene's germline CDR1 is LNHDA and CDR2 SQIVND (reference sequence). The CDR3 loop reads CASSPGLVHEQFF. CDR3 nucleotide sequence: TGTGCCAGTAGCCCGGGACTAGTACATGAGCAGTTCTTC.

This chain uses TRBV28 with TRBJ1-2; D unresolved. The CDR3 runs to 13 residues. Germline lookup yields CDR1 MDHEN and CDR2 SYDVKM. Trimming stripped 9 bases from V and 4 bases from J, with 15 bases between. CDR3 in DNA: TGTGCCAGTAGGCGGGAGGGCCTCTATGGCTACACCTTC. Translating it yields CASRREGLYGYTF.

In its sample, this clone was seen once. The chain joins TRBV28 to TRBJ1-3, with no clear D. V was trimmed by 5 bases and J by 1 base, leaving 12 bases between them. Per the germline V gene, CDR1 is MDHEN and CDR2 is SYDVKM. This CDR3 is built from 15 residues. CDR3: CASSIGWHSGNTIYF. In nucleotides, the CDR3 is TGTGCCAGCAGTATCGGGTGGCATTCTGGAAACACCATATATTTT.

J is TRBJ2-1 and V is TRBV27; TRBD1 matches 10 bases. Trimming at V came to 3 bases and at J to 6 bases, leaving 5 bases not matched to a gene. In germline, CDR1 is MNHEY, CDR2 SMNVEV (reference sequence). The CDR3 is 15 amino acids. This CDR3 is CASSFGGQGGNEQFF. CDR3 coding DNA: TGTGCCAGCAGTTTTGGTGGACAGGGGGGCAATGAGCAGTTCTTC.

This clone was observed once. V gene TRBV2 combines with J gene TRBJ2-3; weak D call: TRBD2 (5 bases). Trimming took off 4 bases at V and 6 bases at J, with 14 bases between the two ends. The CDR3 contains 14 residues. Germline V CDR1 and CDR2: SNHLY, FYNNEI. CDR3 nucleotides: TGTGCCAGCAGTGTTTCCGTGGGAGCTGATACGCAGTATTTT. Residues: CASSVSVGADTQYF. Full variable domain (rest looked up from reference TRBV2 and TRBJ2-3): EPEVTQTPSHQVTQMGQEVILRCVPISNHLYFYWYRQILGQKVEFLVSFYNNEISEKSEIFDDQFSVERPDGSNFTLKIRSTKLEDSAMYFCASSVSVGADTQYFGPGTRLTVL.

The chain has TRBV29-1 and TRBJ2-3; 7 nucleotides match TRBD1. The CDR3 totals 12 residues. The ends lost 5 bases at V and 6 bases at J; junction bases unmatched: 5. Germline V gene sequence: CDR1 SQVTM, CDR2 ANQGSEA. CDR3 sequence (DNA): TGCAGCGTTTACAGGGGATCGGATACGCAGTATTTT. Residues: CSVYRGSDTQYF.

This chain uses TRBV10-3 with TRBJ2-4; a weak D match, TRBD2 (6 bases). There are 15 residues in the CDR3. Per the germline V gene, CDR1 is ENHRY and CDR2 is SYGVKD. V was shortened by 8 bases and J by 3 bases, with 17 bases between the two germline ends. The CDR3 loop reads CAISPSDGGKNIQYF. The CDR3 coding sequence is TGTGCCATCTCGCCTAGCGACGGAGGCAAAAACATTCAGTACTTC.

The CDR3 sequence is CASSEGDGLSNQPQHF. DNA of the CDR3: TGCGCCAGCAGCGAAGGGGACGGACTAAGCAATCAGCCCCAGCATTTT. V usage is TRBV5-1 and J usage is TRBJ1-5; tentative D call: TRBD1 (5 bases). With 4 bases removed from V and 1 base from J, the gap between germline ends came to 15 bases. CDR1 SGHRS and CDR2 YFSETQ come from the germline V gene. The CDR3 totals 16 residues. The variable domain in full, with the rest retrieved from reference TRBV5-1 and TRBJ1-5, is KAGVTQTPRYLIKTRGQQVTLSCSPISGHRSVSWYQQTPGQGLQFLFEYFSETQRNKGNFPGRFSGRQFSNSRSEMNVSTLELGDSALYLCASSEGDGLSNQPQHFGDGTRLSIL.